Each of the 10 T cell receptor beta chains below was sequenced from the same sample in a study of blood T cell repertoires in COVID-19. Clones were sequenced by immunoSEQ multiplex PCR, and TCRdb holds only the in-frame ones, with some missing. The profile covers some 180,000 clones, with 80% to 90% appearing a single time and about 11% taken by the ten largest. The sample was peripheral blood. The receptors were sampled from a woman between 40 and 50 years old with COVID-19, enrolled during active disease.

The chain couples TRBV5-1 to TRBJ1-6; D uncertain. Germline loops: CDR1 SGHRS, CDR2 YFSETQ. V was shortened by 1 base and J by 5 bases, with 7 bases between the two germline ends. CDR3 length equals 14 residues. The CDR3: CASSLMRDNSPLHF. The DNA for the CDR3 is TGCGCCAGCAGCTTGATGCGGGATAATTCACCCCTCCACTTT.

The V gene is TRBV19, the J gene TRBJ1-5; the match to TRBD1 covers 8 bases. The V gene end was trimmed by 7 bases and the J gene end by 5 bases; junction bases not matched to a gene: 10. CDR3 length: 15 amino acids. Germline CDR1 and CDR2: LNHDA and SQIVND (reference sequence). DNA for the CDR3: TGTGCCAGTACCCCACTTGGACAGGGCCATCAGCCCCAGCATTTT. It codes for CASTPLGQGHQPQHF.

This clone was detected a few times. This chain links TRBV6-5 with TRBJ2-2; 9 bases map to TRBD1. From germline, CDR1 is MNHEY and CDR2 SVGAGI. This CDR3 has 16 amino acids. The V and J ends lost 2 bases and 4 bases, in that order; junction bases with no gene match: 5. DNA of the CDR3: TGTGCCAGCAGTTACGGGGACAGGGTGGTCACCGGGGAGCTGTTTTTT. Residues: CASSYGDRVVTGELFF.

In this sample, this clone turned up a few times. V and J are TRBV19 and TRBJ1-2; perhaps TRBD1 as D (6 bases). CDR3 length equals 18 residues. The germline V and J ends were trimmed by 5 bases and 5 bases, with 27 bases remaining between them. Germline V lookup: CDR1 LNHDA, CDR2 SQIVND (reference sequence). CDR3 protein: CASSPRSGQPFPLYGYTF. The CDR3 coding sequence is TGTGCCAGTAGTCCACGCTCCGGACAGCCCTTTCCTCTTTATGGCTACACCTTC. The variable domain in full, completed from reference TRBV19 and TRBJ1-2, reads DGGITQSPKYLFRKEGQNVTLSCEQNLNHDAMYWYRQDPGQGLRLIYYSQIVNDFQKGDIAEGYSVSREKKESFPLTVTSAQKNPTAFYLCASSPRSGQPFPLYGYTFGSGTRLTVV.

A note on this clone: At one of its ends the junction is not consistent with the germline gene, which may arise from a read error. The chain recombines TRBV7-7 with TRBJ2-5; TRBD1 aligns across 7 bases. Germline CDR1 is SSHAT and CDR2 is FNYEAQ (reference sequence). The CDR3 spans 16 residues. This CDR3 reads CASSPWTGGNQETQYF. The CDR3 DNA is TGTGCTAGCAGCCCGTGGACAGGAGGAAACCAAGAGACCCAGTACTTC.

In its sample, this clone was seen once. The CDR3 nucleotides are TGTGCCAGCACCGGGGACACGAGGGAGACCCAGTACTTC. It translates to CASTGDTRETQYF. V is TRBV2 and J is TRBJ2-5; TRBD1 might be the D (6 bases). The germline gives CDR1 SNHLY, CDR2 FYNNEI. V dropped 7 bases and J dropped 5 bases, with 14 bases sitting between them. The CDR3 consists of 13 residues.

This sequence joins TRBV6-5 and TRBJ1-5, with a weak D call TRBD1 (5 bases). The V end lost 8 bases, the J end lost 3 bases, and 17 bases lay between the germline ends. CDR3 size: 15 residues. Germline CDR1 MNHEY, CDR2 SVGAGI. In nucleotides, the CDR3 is TGTGCCAGCGGTCGGGGGATCACTTCCAATCAGCCCCAGCATTTT. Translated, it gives CASGRGITSNQPQHF.

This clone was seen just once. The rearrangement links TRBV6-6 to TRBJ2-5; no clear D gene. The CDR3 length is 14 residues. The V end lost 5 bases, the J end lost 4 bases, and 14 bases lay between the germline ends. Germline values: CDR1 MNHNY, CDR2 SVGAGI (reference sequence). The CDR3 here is CASSLISQLETQYF. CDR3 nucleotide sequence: TGTGCCAGCAGTCTGATATCCCAACTAGAGACCCAGTACTTC.

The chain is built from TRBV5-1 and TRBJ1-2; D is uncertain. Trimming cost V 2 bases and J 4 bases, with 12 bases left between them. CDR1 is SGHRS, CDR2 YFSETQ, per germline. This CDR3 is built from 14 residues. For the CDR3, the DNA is TGCGCCAGCAGCTTTACCGGCGGTGGCTATGGCTACACCTTC. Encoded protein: CASSFTGGGYGYTF.

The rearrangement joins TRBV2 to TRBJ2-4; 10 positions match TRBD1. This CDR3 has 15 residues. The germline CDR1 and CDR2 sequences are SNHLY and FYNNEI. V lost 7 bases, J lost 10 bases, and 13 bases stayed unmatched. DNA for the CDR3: TGTGCCAGCAAGGCGGCGGGACAGGGGCGGACAATTCAGTACTTC. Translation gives CASKAAGQGRTIQYF.